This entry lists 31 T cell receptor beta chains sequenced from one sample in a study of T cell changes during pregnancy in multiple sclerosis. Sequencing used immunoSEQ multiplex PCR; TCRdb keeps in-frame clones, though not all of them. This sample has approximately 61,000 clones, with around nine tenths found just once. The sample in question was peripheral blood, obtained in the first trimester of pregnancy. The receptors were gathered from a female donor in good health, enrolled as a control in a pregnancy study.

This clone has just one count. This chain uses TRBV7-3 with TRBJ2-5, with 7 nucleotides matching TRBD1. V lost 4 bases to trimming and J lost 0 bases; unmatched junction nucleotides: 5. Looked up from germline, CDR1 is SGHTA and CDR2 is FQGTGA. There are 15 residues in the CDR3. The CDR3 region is CASSYGTAHQETQYF. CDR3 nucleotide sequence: TGTGCCAGCAGCTACGGGACAGCGCACCAAGAGACCCAGTACTTC.

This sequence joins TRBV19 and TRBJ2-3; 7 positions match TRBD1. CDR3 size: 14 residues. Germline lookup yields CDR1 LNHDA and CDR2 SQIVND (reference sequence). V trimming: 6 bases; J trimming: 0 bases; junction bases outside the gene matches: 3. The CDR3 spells CASSWDSSTDTQYF. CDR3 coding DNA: TGTGCCAGTAGCTGGGACAGTAGCACAGATACGCAGTATTTT.

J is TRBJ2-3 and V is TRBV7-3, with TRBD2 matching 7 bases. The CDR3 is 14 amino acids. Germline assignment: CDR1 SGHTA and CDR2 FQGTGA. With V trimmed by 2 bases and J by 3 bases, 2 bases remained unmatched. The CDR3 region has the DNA TGTGCCAGCAGCTTACTAGCGGCTACAGATACGCAGTATTTT. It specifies CASSLLAATDTQYF. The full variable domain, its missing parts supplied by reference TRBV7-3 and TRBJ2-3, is GAGVSQTPSNKVTEKGKYVELRCDPISGHTALYWYRQSLGQGPEFLIYFQGTGAADDSGLPNDRFFAVRPEGSVSTLKIQRTERGDSAVYLCASSLLAATDTQYFGPGTRLTVL.

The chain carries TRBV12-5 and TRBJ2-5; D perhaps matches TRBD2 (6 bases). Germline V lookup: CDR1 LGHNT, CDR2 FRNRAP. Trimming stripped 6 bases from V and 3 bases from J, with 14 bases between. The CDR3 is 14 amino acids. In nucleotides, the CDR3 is TGTGCTAGTGGCCCGGGACTTTCGGAAGAGACCCAGTACTTC. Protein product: CASGPGLSEETQYF.

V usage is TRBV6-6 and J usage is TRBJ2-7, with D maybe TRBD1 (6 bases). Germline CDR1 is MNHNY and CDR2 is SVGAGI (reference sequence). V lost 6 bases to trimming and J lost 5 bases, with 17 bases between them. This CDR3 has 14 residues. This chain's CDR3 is CASRPQGGVNEQYF. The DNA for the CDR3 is TGTGCCAGCAGACCTCAAGGGGGTGTGAACGAGCAGTACTTC.

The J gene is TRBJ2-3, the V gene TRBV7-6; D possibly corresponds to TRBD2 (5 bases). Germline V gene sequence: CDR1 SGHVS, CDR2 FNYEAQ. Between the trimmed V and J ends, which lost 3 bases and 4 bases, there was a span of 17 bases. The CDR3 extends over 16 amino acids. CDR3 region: CASSFASGTTADTQYF. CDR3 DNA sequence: TGTGCCAGCAGCTTCGCGTCGGGAACGACGGCAGATACGCAGTATTTT.

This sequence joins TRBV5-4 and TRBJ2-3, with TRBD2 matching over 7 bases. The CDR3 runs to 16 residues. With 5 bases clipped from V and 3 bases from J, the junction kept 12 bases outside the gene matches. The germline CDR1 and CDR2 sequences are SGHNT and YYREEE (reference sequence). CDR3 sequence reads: CASRRGQREATDTQYF. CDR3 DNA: TGTGCCAGCAGAAGAGGTCAGCGGGAAGCGACAGATACGCAGTATTTT.

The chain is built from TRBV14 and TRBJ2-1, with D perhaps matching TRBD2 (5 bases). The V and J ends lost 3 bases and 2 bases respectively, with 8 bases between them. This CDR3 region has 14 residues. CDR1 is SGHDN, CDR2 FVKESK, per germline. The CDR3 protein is CASSQAGAYNEQFF. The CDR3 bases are TGTGCCAGCAGCCAGGCGGGTGCCTACAATGAGCAGTTCTTC.

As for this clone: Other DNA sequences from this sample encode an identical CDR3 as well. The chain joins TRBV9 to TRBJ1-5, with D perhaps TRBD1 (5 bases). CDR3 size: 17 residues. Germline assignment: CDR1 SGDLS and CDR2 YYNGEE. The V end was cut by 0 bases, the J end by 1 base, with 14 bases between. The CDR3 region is CASSVEAGDGSNQPQHF. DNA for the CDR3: TGTGCCAGCAGCGTAGAGGCGGGGGATGGAAGCAATCAGCCCCAGCATTTT.

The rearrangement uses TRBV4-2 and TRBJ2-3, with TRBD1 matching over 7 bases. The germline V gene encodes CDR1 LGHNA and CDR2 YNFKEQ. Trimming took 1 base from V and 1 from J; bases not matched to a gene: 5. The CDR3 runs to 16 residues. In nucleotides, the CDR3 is TGTGCCAGCAGCCAAGCCCCCGGGACAGGCACAGATACGCAGTATTTT. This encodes CASSQAPGTGTDTQYF.

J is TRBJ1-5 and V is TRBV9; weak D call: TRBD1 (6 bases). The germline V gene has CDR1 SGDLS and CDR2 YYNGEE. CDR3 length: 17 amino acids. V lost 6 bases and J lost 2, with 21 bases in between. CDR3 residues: CASTLERGGERNQPQHF. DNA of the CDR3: TGTGCCAGCACCCTAGAGAGGGGGGGAGAACGCAATCAGCCCCAGCATTTT.

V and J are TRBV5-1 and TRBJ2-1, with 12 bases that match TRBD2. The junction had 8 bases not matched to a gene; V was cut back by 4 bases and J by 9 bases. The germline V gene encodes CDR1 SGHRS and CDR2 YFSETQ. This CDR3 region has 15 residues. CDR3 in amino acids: CASSNLAGGPIEQFF. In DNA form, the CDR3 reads TGCGCCAGCAGCAACCTAGCGGGAGGGCCCATTGAGCAGTTCTTC.

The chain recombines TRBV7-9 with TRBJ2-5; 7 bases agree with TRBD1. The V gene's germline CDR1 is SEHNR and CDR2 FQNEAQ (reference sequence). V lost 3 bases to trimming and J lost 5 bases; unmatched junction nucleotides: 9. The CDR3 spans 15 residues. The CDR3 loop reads CASSFPLDREETQYF. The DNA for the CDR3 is TGTGCCAGCAGCTTTCCCCTCGACAGGGAGGAGACCCAGTACTTC.

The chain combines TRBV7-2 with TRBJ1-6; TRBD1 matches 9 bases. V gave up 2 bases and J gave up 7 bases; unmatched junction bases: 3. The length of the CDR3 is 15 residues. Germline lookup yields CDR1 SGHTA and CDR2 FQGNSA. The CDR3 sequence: CASSLRTGDNSPLHF. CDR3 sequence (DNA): TGTGCCAGCAGCTTAAGGACAGGGGACAATTCACCCCTCCACTTT.

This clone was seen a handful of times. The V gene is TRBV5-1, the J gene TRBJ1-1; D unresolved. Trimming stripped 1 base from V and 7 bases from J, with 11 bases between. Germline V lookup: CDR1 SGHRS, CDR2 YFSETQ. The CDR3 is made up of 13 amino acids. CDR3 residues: CASSLIELSEAFF. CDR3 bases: TGCGCCAGCAGCTTGATAGAATTGAGTGAAGCTTTCTTT.

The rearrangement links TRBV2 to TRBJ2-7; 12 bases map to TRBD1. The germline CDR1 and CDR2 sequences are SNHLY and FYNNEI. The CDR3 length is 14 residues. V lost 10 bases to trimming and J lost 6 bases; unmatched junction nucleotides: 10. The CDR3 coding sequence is TGTGCCACCTCGGGGACAGGGGGCCCGGTCGAGCAGTACTTC. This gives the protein CATSGTGGPVEQYF.

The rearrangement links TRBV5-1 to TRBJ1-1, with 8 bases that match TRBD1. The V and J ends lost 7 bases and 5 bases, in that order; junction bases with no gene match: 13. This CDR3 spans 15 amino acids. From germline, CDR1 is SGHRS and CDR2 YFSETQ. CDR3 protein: CASGPQGVGKTEAFF. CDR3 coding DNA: TGCGCCAGCGGTCCACAGGGGGTGGGAAAAACTGAAGCTTTCTTT.

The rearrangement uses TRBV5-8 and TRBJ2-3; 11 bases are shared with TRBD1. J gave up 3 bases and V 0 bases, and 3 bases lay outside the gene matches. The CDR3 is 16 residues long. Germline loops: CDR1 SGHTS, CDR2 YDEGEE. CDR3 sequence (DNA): TGTGCCAGCAGCTTGGGGGACAGGGGGATGACAGATACGCAGTATTTT. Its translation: CASSLGDRGMTDTQYF.

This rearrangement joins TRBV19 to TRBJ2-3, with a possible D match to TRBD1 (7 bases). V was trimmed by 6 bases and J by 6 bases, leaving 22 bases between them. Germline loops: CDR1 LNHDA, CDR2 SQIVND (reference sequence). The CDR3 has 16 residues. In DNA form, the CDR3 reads TGTGCCAGTAGCCGGGGGACAGCTCTCTGGGACGATACGCAGTATTTT. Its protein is CASSRGTALWDDTQYF. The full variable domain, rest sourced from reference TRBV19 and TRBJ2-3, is DGGITQSPKYLFRKEGQNVTLSCEQNLNHDAMYWYRQDPGQGLRLIYYSQIVNDFQKGDIAEGYSVSREKKESFPLTVTSAQKNPTAFYLCASSRGTALWDDTQYFGPGTRLTVL.

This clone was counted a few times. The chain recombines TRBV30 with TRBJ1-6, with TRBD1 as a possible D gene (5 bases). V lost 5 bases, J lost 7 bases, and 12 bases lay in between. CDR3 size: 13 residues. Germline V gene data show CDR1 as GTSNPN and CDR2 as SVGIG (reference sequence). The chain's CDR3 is CAWEPRGNSPLHF. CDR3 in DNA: TGTGCCTGGGAACCTCGGGGGAATTCACCCCTCCACTTT.

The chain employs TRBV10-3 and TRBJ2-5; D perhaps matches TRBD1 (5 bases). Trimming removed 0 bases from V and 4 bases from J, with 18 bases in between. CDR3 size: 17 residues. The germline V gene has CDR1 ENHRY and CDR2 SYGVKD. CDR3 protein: CAISESIGRDQGETQYF. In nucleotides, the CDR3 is TGTGCCATCAGTGAGTCGATCGGCAGGGATCAGGGAGAGACCCAGTACTTC.

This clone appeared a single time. The CDR3 DNA is TGTGCCAGCAGTCCCCGGGACAGGAACACTGAAGCTTTCTTT. This gives the protein CASSPRDRNTEAFF. The rearrangement uses TRBV2 and TRBJ1-1, with TRBD1 matching over 7 bases. The CDR3 contains 14 residues. Germline V lookup: CDR1 SNHLY, CDR2 FYNNEI. V trimming: 5 bases; J trimming: 1 base; junction bases outside the gene matches: 4.

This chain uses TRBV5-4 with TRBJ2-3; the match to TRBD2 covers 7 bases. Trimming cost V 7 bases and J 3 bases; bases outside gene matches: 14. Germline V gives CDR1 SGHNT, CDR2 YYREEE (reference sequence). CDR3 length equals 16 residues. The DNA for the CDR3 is TGTGCCAGCGCGATGCCGCTGGGGGAGGGTACAGATACGCAGTATTTT. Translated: CASAMPLGEGTDTQYF.

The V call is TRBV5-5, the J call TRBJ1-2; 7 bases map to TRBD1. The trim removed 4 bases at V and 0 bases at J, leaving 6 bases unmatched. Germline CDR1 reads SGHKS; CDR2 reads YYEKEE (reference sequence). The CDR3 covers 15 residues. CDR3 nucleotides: TGTGCCAGCAGCCTTACCGGGACAGCTAACTATGGCTACACCTTC. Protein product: CASSLTGTANYGYTF.

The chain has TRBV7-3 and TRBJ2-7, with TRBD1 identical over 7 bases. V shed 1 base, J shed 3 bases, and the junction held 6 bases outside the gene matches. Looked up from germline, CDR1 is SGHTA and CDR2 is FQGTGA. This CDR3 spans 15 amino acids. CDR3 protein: CASSLMTGQGYEQYF. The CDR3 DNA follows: TGTGCCAGCAGCTTAATGACAGGGCAGGGCTACGAGCAGTACTTC.

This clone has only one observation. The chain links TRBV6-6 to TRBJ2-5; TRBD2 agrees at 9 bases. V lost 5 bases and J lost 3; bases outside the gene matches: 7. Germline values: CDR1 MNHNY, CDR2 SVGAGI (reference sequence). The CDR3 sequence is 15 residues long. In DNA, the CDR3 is TGTGCCAGCAGTACGGCGGGGGGGCCTAAAGAGACCCAGTACTTC. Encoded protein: CASSTAGGPKETQYF.

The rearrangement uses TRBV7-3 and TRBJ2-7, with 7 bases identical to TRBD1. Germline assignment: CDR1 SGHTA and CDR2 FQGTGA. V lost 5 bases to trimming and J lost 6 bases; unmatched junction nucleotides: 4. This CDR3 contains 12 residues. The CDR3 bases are TGTGCCAGCAGCCTGGACAGGACCGAGCAGTACTTC. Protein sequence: CASSLDRTEQYF.

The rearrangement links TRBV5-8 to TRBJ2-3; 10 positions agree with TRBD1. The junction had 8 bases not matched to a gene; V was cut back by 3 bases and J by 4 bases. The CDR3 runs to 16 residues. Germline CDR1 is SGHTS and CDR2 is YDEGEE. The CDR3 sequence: CASSSPGQGRPDTQYF. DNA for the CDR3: TGTGCCAGCAGCTCACCGGGACAGGGGAGGCCAGATACGCAGTATTTT.

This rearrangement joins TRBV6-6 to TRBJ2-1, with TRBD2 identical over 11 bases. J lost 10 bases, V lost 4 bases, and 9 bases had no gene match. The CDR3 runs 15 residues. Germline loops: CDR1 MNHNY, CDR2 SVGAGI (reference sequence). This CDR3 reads CASSSLTSGIREQFF. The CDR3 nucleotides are TGTGCCAGCAGTTCCCTGACTAGCGGGATAAGGGAGCAGTTCTTC.

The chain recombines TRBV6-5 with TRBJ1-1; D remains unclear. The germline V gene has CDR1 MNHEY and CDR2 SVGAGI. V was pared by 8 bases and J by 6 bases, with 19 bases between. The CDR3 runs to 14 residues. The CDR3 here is CASRLELKASEAFF. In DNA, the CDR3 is TGTGCCAGCCGCTTGGAGTTGAAGGCATCTGAAGCTTTCTTT.

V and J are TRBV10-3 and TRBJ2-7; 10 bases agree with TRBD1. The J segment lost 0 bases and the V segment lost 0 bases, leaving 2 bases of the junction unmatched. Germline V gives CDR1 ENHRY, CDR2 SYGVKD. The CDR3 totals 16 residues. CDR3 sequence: CAISESWTGGSYEQYF. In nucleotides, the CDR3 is TGTGCCATCAGTGAGTCATGGACAGGGGGCTCCTACGAGCAGTACTTC.